The present T cell receptor (beta chain) was sequenced within a study of blood T cell repertoires in COVID-19. On the study more broadly: COVID-19 samples from acute and convalescent phases originated in the United States, Italy and Spain.

How the authors handled the data: Cell counts per sample came from amplifying reference gene primers. Produced via immunoSEQ multiplex PCR; TCRdb's table is partial and in-frame only. Clonal size and the V and J genes are those of that table, whereas D and trimming came from the DNA. Found here are over 200,000 clones, more than 85% of them singletons; the top ten hold about 2%. CDR3 size: 16 residues. The ends lost 6 bases at V and 7 bases at J; junction bases unmatched: 15. In germline, CDR1 is MDHEN, CDR2 SYDVKM. Material: peripheral blood. The chain uses TRBV28 and TRBJ2-1, with 7 bases fitting TRBD2. The receptor's source is a man between 35 and 55 years old with active or convalescent COVID-19. In DNA form, the CDR3 reads TGTGCCAGCAGGATCGAAGTAGCCGGGGGGTGGAATGAGCAGTTCTTC. Translating it yields CASRIEVAGGWNEQFF.